What follows is one T cell receptor (beta chain) and its context. Normal lung sampling was at least 3 cm from the tumour, as distant as possible. The assay was immunoSEQ multiplex PCR, and TCRdb's table has in-frame clones only and misses some. The sample has fewer than 2,000 clones, 70% seen once; the top ten hold 15% to 20%. This CDR3 has 15 amino acids. Trimming took 4 bases from V and 3 from J; bases not matched to a gene: 5. Germline V gene data show CDR1 as SGHTA and CDR2 as FQGTGA. The data are from a study of immune cell composition in non-small cell lung cancer. The specimen was non-adjacent lung tissue. The TCR comes from a human donor with non-small cell lung cancer. V is TRBV7-3 and J is TRBJ2-3; 9 positions agree with TRBD1. CDR3 amino acids: CASSSTGGRTDTQYF. CDR3 coding DNA: TGTGCCAGCAGCTCTACAGGGGGCAGGACAGATACGCAGTATTTT.